These T cell receptor beta chains were read from a single sample in a study of shared clonotypes between healthy human individuals. Repertoires were generated with immunoSEQ multiplex PCR, while TCRdb's copy carries only in-frame clones and drops some. The table includes roughly 2.4 million clones, approximately 94% detected once. Source material: naive CD4+ T cells sorted from blood. Receptors originate from a man aged 18 to 30 in good health. CDR3s include the opening cysteine and the closing phenylalanine or tryptophan. The order of the fields is D gene, clone size, V gene, J gene, CDR3 DNA, CDR3 protein. A D gene is named only where the DNA matches it firmly. The size of a clone is reported for some rows only, either as once, few or many, or as a class for expanded clones.

NA	NA	TRBV28	TRBJ2-5	TGTGCCAGCAAGACCGTGCAAGAGACCCAGTACTTC	CASKTVQETQYF
NA	NA	TRBV18	TRBJ1-5	TGTGCCAGCTCACCACGGGGTCAGCCCCAGCATTTT	CASSPRGQPQHF
NA	NA	TRBV7-2	TRBJ2-3	TGTGCCAGCAGCGCCACAGATACGCAGTATTTT	CASSATDTQYF
NA	NA	TRBV30	TRBJ1-6	TGTGCCTGGAGTGGGGGTCTTTCACCCCTCCACTTT	CAWSGGLSPLHF
NA	NA	TRBV5-4	TRBJ2-7	TGTGCCAGCAGCTTGTTGGGTAGCTCCTACGAGCAGTACTTC	CASSLLGSSYEQYF
TRBD1	NA	TRBV28	TRBJ1-4	TGTGCCAGCAGTTGGACAGGAGGTAAACTGTTTTTT	CASSWTGGKLFF
NA	NA	TRBV27	TRBJ1-5	TGTGCCAGCGCTCTCGAGGGGGGCAATCAGCCCCAGCATTTT	CASALEGGNQPQHF
NA	NA	TRBV7-2	TRBJ2-7	TGTGCCAGCAGCTTACACGGAGGACTATCCTCCTACGAGCAGTACTTC	CASSLHGGLSSYEQYF
NA	NA	TRBV20-1	TRBJ2-7	TGCAGTGCTCCAGGGGTGGACGAGCAGTACTTC	CSAPGVDEQYF
NA	once	TRBV30	TRBJ2-3	TGTGCCTGGAGTGAGGGGTTGGGATTAAACACAGATACGCAGTATTTT	CAWSEGLGLNTDTQYF
NA	NA	TRBV7-2	TRBJ2-7	TGTGCCAGCAGCTTAGACAGGCGGACCTCCTACGAGCAGTACTTC	CASSLDRRTSYEQYF
NA	NA	TRBV4-2	TRBJ1-6	TGTGCCAGCAGCCAAGGAGTAGGGGATTCACCCCTCCACTTT	CASSQGVGDSPLHF
NA	NA	TRBV18	TRBJ2-5	TGTGCCACGCTACAGGGTAACCAAGAGACCCAGTACTTC	CATLQGNQETQYF
TRBD1	NA	TRBV5-1	TRBJ2-2	TGCGCCAGCAGCCGGGACAGGGCGGCCGGGGAGCTGTTTTTT	CASSRDRAAGELFF
NA	NA	TRBV13	TRBJ1-2	TGTGCCAGCAGCTTAGGCCGGGCCTATGGCTACACCTTC	CASSLGRAYGYTF
NA	NA	TRBV5-1	TRBJ1-2	TGCGCCAGCAGCTTGATTACAGGGACAGGCTACACCTTC	CASSLITGTGYTF
TRBD1	once	TRBV4-1	TRBJ2-2	TGCGCCAGCAGCCAGGGACAGGGGACCGGGGAGCTGTTTTTT	CASSQGQGTGELFF
NA	NA	TRBV15	TRBJ2-3	TGTGCCACCAGCGATTACACCACCCGTAATACGCAGTATTTT	CATSDYTTRNTQYF
NA	NA	TRBV6-6	TRBJ1-1	TGTGCCATCTCCCGCGGACAGATGAACACTGAAGCTTTCTTT	CAISRGQMNTEAFF
TRBD1	NA	TRBV5-6	TRBJ2-1	TGTGCCAGCAGCTTGGCGGACAGGGGACGGGACAATGAGCAGTTCTTC	CASSLADRGRDNEQFF
TRBD1	once	TRBV12-5	TRBJ1-5	TGTGCTAGTGGTTTTACAGGGGGCAATCAGCCCCAGCATTTT	CASGFTGGNQPQHF
NA	few	TRBV9	TRBJ1-3	TGTGCCAGCAGCAAACGCTCTGACAGCTCTGGAAACACCATATATTTT	CASSKRSDSSGNTIYF
NA	few	TRBV30	TRBJ1-5	TGTGCCTGGAGCAGGGAGAGCAATCAGCCCCAGCATTTT	CAWSRESNQPQHF
TRBD2	NA	TRBV11-3	TRBJ2-1	TGTGCCAGCTCTCGGACTAGCGGGAGGGCCAATGAGCAGTTCTTC	CASSRTSGRANEQFF
TRBD2	NA	TRBV7-9	TRBJ2-3	TGTGCCAGCAGCTTAGGTCGGGCTAGCGGGGATACGCAGTATTTT	CASSLGRASGDTQYF
TRBD2	NA	TRBV5-5	TRBJ2-3	TGTGCCAGCAGCTTGGCCGCTAGCGGGGTTGCCAATACGCAGTATTTT	CASSLAASGVANTQYF
NA	NA	TRBV7-2	TRBJ2-2	TGTGCCAGCAGCTATGCCAGCGCGAACACCGGGGAGCTGTTTTTT	CASSYASANTGELFF
NA	NA	TRBV28	TRBJ1-4	TGTGCCAGCAGTTCCGGGACGGGTAATGAAAAACTGTTTTTT	CASSSGTGNEKLFF
NA	once	TRBV7-9	TRBJ2-2	TGTGCCAGCAACAGTCGCATGGGCCAGGATAACACCGGGGAGCTGTTTTTT	CASNSRMGQDNTGELFF
NA	NA	TRBV29-1	TRBJ1-2	TGCAGCGTTGGGCCGAAAGGGGATATCTATGGCTACACCTTC	CSVGPKGDIYGYTF
NA	few	TRBV2	TRBJ1-5	TGTGCCAGCAGACGGGACAATCAGCCCCAGCATTTT	CASRRDNQPQHF
NA	once	TRBV27	TRBJ1-2	TGTGCCAGCAGTTTATTGGGGGGTCCCTATGGCTACACCTTC	CASSLLGGPYGYTF
NA	few	TRBV10-3	TRBJ1-2	TGTGCCATCCCGCTGGGGATAGGCTACACCTTC	CAIPLGIGYTF
NA	NA	TRBV10-3	TRBJ1-6	TGTGCCATCAGTGAGTTACCGGGGCCAAATTCACCCCTCCACTTT	CAISELPGPNSPLHF
TRBD2	NA	TRBV30	TRBJ2-3	TGTGCCTGGAGCACTAGCGGGGTGTTAGATACGCAGTATTTT	CAWSTSGVLDTQYF
NA	NA	TRBV18	TRBJ2-2	TGTGCCAGCTCACCTTATCGGGGGTCTACCACCGGGGAGCTGTTTTTT	CASSPYRGSTTGELFF
NA	NA	TRBV5-1	TRBJ1-2	TGCGCCAGCAGCCAGGATTTCCTTACAAATGGCTACACCTTC	CASSQDFLTNGYTF
NA	few	TRBV7-2	TRBJ2-5	TGTGCCAGCAGCTTAGCGCTAAGGCGGGACACCCAGTACTTC	CASSLALRRDTQYF
NA	NA	TRBV5-4	TRBJ1-4	TGTGCCAGCAGGAGGGGTGGGCAGACCAGTAATGAAAAACTGTTTTTT	CASRRGGQTSNEKLFF
TRBD1	NA	TRBV14	TRBJ2-7	TGTGCCAGCAGCCACCCGGGACAGGGGCACTACGAGCAGTACTTC	CASSHPGQGHYEQYF
NA	NA	TRBV12-5	TRBJ2-2	TGTGCTAGTGGTTTTCCAATCGGGGAGCTGTTTTTT	CASGFPIGELFF
TRBD2	NA	TRBV7-2	TRBJ2-5	TGTGCCAGCAGCTTAAGGGGCGCTAGCGGGGTGGAGACCCAGTACTTC	CASSLRGASGVETQYF
TRBD1	NA	TRBV5-1	TRBJ2-3	TGCGCCAGCAGCTTGGGTGACAGGGGAATCCTGCGTACAGATACGCAGTATTTT	CASSLGDRGILRTDTQYF
TRBD2	NA	TRBV6-5	TRBJ2-1	TGTGCCAGCAGTAACAGACTAGCGGGCAATGAGCAGTTCTTC	CASSNRLAGNEQFF
NA	NA	TRBV10-3	TRBJ1-5	TGTGCCATCAGTGACCGGGACAGCAATCAGCCCCAGCATTTT	CAISDRDSNQPQHF
NA	NA	TRBV10-3	TRBJ1-2	TGTGCCATCAGCGAGGAGATCTACTATGGCTACACCTTC	CAISEEIYYGYTF
NA	NA	TRBV4-1	TRBJ2-3	TGCGCCAGCAGCCAAGATAGCAGCATGAGCACAGATACGCAGTATTTT	CASSQDSSMSTDTQYF
NA	NA	TRBV5-6	TRBJ2-7	TGTGCCAGCAGCTTGGTTAGTATTTCCTACGAGCAGTACTTC	CASSLVSISYEQYF
NA	NA	TRBV18	TRBJ1-5	TGTGCCAGCTCACCCCAGGGCGCAGATCAGCCCCAGCATTTT	CASSPQGADQPQHF
TRBD1	NA	TRBV30	TRBJ2-2	TGTGCCTGGAGGCCCCAAGGGACAGGGGGCTCCGGGGAGCTGTTTTTT	CAWRPQGTGGSGELFF
NA	NA	TRBV4-1	TRBJ2-1	TGCGCCAGCAGCCTGACCCTGTCCTACAATGAGCAGTTCTTC	CASSLTLSYNEQFF
NA	NA	TRBV6-5	TRBJ2-3	TGTGCCAGCAGTTACTCGGGTATGTCGAGCTCTACGCAGTATTTT	CASSYSGMSSSTQYF
NA	NA	TRBV11-2	TRBJ1-2	TGTGCCAGCAGCCGGGCGCTCTATGGCTACACCTTC	CASSRALYGYTF
NA	NA	TRBV28	TRBJ2-2	TGTGCCAGCAGTTTATCCAGAATATCGTCCGGGGAGCTGTTTTTT	CASSLSRISSGELFF
NA	NA	TRBV27	TRBJ2-7	TGTGCCAGCAGTTTATCTTATGGGGTGGGTCCTGACGAGCAGTACTTC	CASSLSYGVGPDEQYF
TRBD1	NA	TRBV28	TRBJ1-6	TGTGCCAGCAGCCGGGACAGCTCTCCCACTAATTCACCCCTCCACTTT	CASSRDSSPTNSPLHF